This passage covers 32 T cell receptor beta chains from one sample sequenced in a study of tumor and adjacent non-tumor tissue in lung cancer. This sample's RNA came from whole unsorted tissue. Three rounds of nested PCR, following a modified ARM-PCR protocol, produced the TCRbeta library. From the multiplex PCR reads, TCRdb called clonotypes with MiXCR, one entry per CDR3 protein. The sample has around 66,000 distinct CDR3 sequences, 60% to 75% seen once. Input material: lung tumor tissue. The receptors shown here come from a man aged 55 to 70 with non-small cell lung cancer.

As concerns this clonotype: The final CDR3 position lacks the conserved phenylalanine or tryptophan, pointing to a likely read error. The V call is TRBV10-3, the J call TRBJ2-6, with D maybe TRBD1 (5 bases). This CDR3 is built from 15 residues. CDR1 is ENHRY, CDR2 SYGVKD, per germline. The CDR3 reads CAITDGSSGANFLTL. For the CDR3, the DNA is TGTGCCATCACGGACGGAAGCTCTGGGGCCAACTTCCTGACTTTG.

Points on this clonotype: The conserved phenylalanine or tryptophan normally closing the CDR3 is absent here, so this likely arose from a read error. The J gene is TRBJ1-5, the V gene TRBV20-1; TRBD1 is a possible D gene (6 bases). V was trimmed by 4 bases and J by 7 bases, leaving 17 bases between them. The length of the CDR3 is 14 residues. CDR1 is DFQATT, CDR2 SNEGSKA, per germline (reference sequence). This CDR3 is CSAIPDRGAQPQHI. CDR3 sequence (DNA): TGCAGTGCTATACCCGATAGGGGGGCCCAGCCCCAGCATATT.

This rearrangement joins TRBV30 to TRBJ2-1; possibly TRBD2 for D (6 bases). The CDR3 covers 14 residues. Germline V lookup: CDR1 GTSNPN, CDR2 SVGIG (reference sequence). DNA for the CDR3: TGTAGCTGGGGTCTTAGCGGAAGGGGAGATGAGCAGTTCTTC. It encodes CSWGLSGRGDEQFF. Supplemented by reference TRBV30 and TRBJ2-1, the full variable domain reads SQTIHQWPATLVQPVGSPLSLECTVEGTSNPNLYWYRQAAGRGLQLLFYSVGIGQISSEVPQNLSASRPQDRQFILSSKKLLLSDSGFYLCSWGLSGRGDEQFFGPGTRLTVL.

This clonotype was detected many times. The genes are TRBV20-1 and TRBJ2-7; TRBD2 matches 12 bases. The CDR3 runs 16 residues. V lost 3 bases to trimming and J lost 1 base; unmatched junction nucleotides: 7. Germline lookup yields CDR1 DFQATT and CDR2 SNEGSKA (reference sequence). CDR3 residues: CSASPRTSGTSYEQYF. The CDR3 bases are TGCAGTGCTAGTCCTAGGACTAGCGGGACTTCCTACGAGCAGTACTTC.

This clonotype showed up just once. Being one base from a much bigger clone, this may be a read error. No conserved phenylalanine or tryptophan ends this CDR3, so it is likely a read error. This chain connects TRBV14 to TRBJ2-7; either TRBD1 or TRBD2 may fit D (5 bases each). CDR1 and CDR2 (germline): SGHDN, FVKESK. The CDR3 has 14 residues. V was shortened by 2 bases and J by 5 bases, with 13 bases between the two germline ends. DNA of the CDR3: TGTGCCAGCAGCCAAAGGTACGGGGCAAACGAGCAGTACTTG. Protein: CASSQRYGANEQYL.

A word on this clonotype: Given a much more abundant clone one base away, this may be a read error. No conserved phenylalanine or tryptophan is present at the end of the CDR3, so a read error is the likely explanation. The chain uses TRBV28 and TRBJ2-7; TRBD1 matches at 7 bases. V lost 3 bases and J lost 2; bases outside the gene matches: 4. Germline-derived CDR1 and CDR2 are MDHEN and SYDVKM. This CDR3 region has 14 residues. CDR3 sequence: CASSFFDRAYEQYS. In nucleotides, the CDR3 is TGTGCCAGCAGTTTTTTTGACAGGGCCTACGAGCAGTACTCC.

A note on this clonotype: The conserved phenylalanine or tryptophan normally closing the CDR3 is absent here, so this likely arose from a read error. The V and J genes are TRBV6-1 and TRBJ1-5; no firm D call. Germline CDR1 is MNHNS and CDR2 is SASEGT. CDR3 size: 15 residues. V was cut by 4 bases and J by 10 bases, with 20 bases left in between. CDR3: CASSVGLAGDQPQHY. Here the CDR3 DNA reads TGTGCCAGCAGTGTAGGGCTGGCAGGCGACCAACCCCAGCATTAT.

This clonotype has only one observation. Mismatch with germline at one junction end may stem from a read error. This chain connects TRBV6-5 to TRBJ2-7; TRBD2 aligns across 7 bases. The CDR3 runs to 15 residues. CDR1 and CDR2 (germline): MNHEY, SVGAGI. CDR3 region: CANSYSRRETAEQCF. CDR3 sequence (DNA): TGTGCTAACAGTTATTCGAGGCGGGAGACGGCCGAGCAATGCTTC.

This chain links TRBV6-1 with TRBJ1-3; D is ambiguous. CDR3 length: 17 amino acids. The V gene lost 0 bases and the J gene lost 0 bases, with 12 bases spanning the gap. Germline V gene lookup returns CDR1 MNHNS and CDR2 SASEGT. The CDR3 region has the DNA TGTGCCAGCAGTGAAGCTACGCACAGTCGCTCTGGAAACACCATATATTTT. Protein product: CASSEATHSRSGNTIYF.

This clonotype was detected only once. This is likely a read error, given that the CDR3 carries no conserved phenylalanine or tryptophan at its end. It is unclear where the CDR3 begins or ends on the DNA, so no DNA is shown, and the CDR3 is as TCRdb lists it. This chain connects TRBV5-4 to TRBJ1-5. The germline gives CDR1 SGHNT, CDR2 YYREEE (reference sequence). Termini included, the CDR3 measures 13 amino acids. CDR3: CASSKDGNQPKHY.

The rearrangement links TRBV19 to TRBJ2-3; D possibly corresponds to TRBD2 (5 bases). The CDR3 is 13 amino acids. Trimming took 7 bases from V and 4 from J, leaving 12 bases between them. Germline V gives CDR1 LNHDA, CDR2 SQIVND (reference sequence). The CDR3 DNA reads TGTGCCAGTAATCCCAGCGGTGCAGATACGCAGTATTTT. It specifies CASNPSGADTQYF.

For this clonotype: One end of the junction varies from germline; a read error may be responsible. The chain couples TRBV5-4 to TRBJ2-5, with 12 bases that match TRBD2. The CDR3 spans 15 residues. Per germline, CDR1 SGHNT and CDR2 YYREEE (reference sequence). DNA of the CDR3: TGTACCAGCAGTTTGCTAGCGGGAGGGGAAGAGACCCAGTACTTC. This sequence encodes CTSSLLAGGEETQYF.

The DNA of the CDR3 is TGTGCTAACAGTTACAAGGACAGGGGCGATGAGCAGTACTTC. This sequence encodes CANSYKDRGDEQYF. The chain has TRBV6-5 and TRBJ2-7; TRBD1 matches 9 bases. CDR3 length equals 14 residues. Germline loops: CDR1 MNHEY, CDR2 SVGAGI.

Turning to this clonotype: The missing conserved phenylalanine or tryptophan at the end of this CDR3 makes a read error likely. This chain links TRBV20-1 with TRBJ2-7, with D hard to call. Germline CDR1 and CDR2: DFQATT and SNEGSKA (reference sequence). This CDR3 contains 13 residues. V was clipped by 4 bases and J by 0 bases, with 10 bases between them. The CDR3 loop is CSATSDISYEQYS. CDR3 nucleotides: TGCAGTGCTACTTCAGATATCTCCTACGAGCAGTACTCT.

This clonotype was counted at least ten times. CDR3 sequence: CASSGYNEQFF. In DNA form, the CDR3 reads TGCGCCAGCAGTGGATACAATGAGCAGTTCTTC. The chain employs TRBV10-2 and TRBJ2-1; D call uncertain. V was shortened by 4 bases and J by 4 bases, with 2 bases between the two germline ends. This CDR3 region has 11 residues. CDR1 WSHSY and CDR2 SAAADI come from the germline V gene.

Remarks on this clonotype: A read error may account for a junction end that differs from germline. The J gene is TRBJ2-5, the V gene TRBV7-9; 10 nucleotides align to TRBD2. The germline gives CDR1 SEHNR, CDR2 FQNEAQ (reference sequence). CDR3 length equals 18 residues. This CDR3 reads CASSSPRLAGIRQEIQYF. DNA for the CDR3: TGTGCCAGCAGCTCACCGAGACTAGCGGGTATCCGACAAGAGATCCAGTACTTC.

The chain couples TRBV2 to TRBJ1-5; D not certain. V dropped 6 bases and J dropped 0 bases, with 9 bases sitting between them. The CDR3 covers 14 residues. Germline assignment: CDR1 SNHLY and CDR2 FYNNEI. In nucleotides, the CDR3 is TGTGCCAGCAGCAGCCTCTATAGCAATCAGCCCCAGCATTTT. Encoded protein: CASSSLYSNQPQHF.

The chain is built from TRBV6-1 and TRBJ2-5; TRBD2 aligns across 12 bases. Germline V lookup: CDR1 MNHNS, CDR2 SASEGT. The CDR3 has 15 amino acids. The V segment lost 9 bases and the J segment 4 bases; nucleotides outside the gene matches: 9. CDR3 coding DNA: TGTGCCAGGAGACGCCCGGGACTAGCGGGAGAGACCCAGTACTTC. Amino acids: CARRRPGLAGETQYF.

In regard to this clonotype: At one of its ends the junction is not consistent with the germline gene, which may arise from a read error. The chain employs TRBV5-6 and TRBJ2-5; D not certain. CDR1 is SGHDT and CDR2 is YYEEEE in the germline V gene. The CDR3 runs to 13 residues. The CDR3 spells CASSQNTQEIQYF. The DNA of the CDR3 is TGTGCCAGCAGCCAGAACACCCAAGAGATCCAGTACTTC.

The sample holds one count of this clonotype. Its ends do not fully match the called genes, so a read error is possible. The chain couples TRBV24-1 to TRBJ2-1, with D perhaps matching TRBD1 or TRBD2 (5 bases each). Germline CDR1 reads KGHDR; CDR2 reads SFDVKD. CDR3 length equals 11 residues. The CDR3 sequence is CATGTGIEEFF. The CDR3 DNA sequence: TGTGCCACAGGGACGGGAATTGAGGAGTTCTTC.

Concerning this clonotype itself: Given the absence of the conserved phenylalanine or tryptophan at the CDR3 end, a read error is likely. CDR3 coding DNA: TGTGCTAGCAGTTATACAGGGGGTAGGGGGGAGACCCAGTACCTC. Its protein is CASSYTGGRGETQYL. The V call is TRBV6-5, the J call TRBJ2-5; 8 bases line up with TRBD1. This CDR3 has 15 amino acids. Germline-derived CDR1 and CDR2 are MNHEY and SVGAGI.

To note about this clonotype: In this CDR3 the conserved last residue, phenylalanine or tryptophan, is missing, so a read error is likely. The chain couples TRBV20-1 to TRBJ2-1; D might be TRBD2 (6 bases). This CDR3 contains 13 residues. Germline V gene sequence: CDR1 DFQATT, CDR2 SNEGSKA (reference sequence). The DNA for the CDR3 is TGCAACGGGGCGGGAACACTAAACAATGAGCAGTTCATC. Amino acid sequence: CNGAGTLNNEQFI.

V is TRBV28 and J is TRBJ2-1; 8 bases are a match to TRBD2. Germline values: CDR1 MDHEN, CDR2 SYDVKM. The CDR3 consists of 15 residues. Trimming at V came to 10 bases and at J to 7 bases, leaving 15 bases not matched to a gene. In DNA, the CDR3 is TGTGCCATCAGAGGAGGACTAGCAGGTATAAATGAGCAGTTCTTC. Translating it yields CAIRGGLAGINEQFF. Full variable domain (rest looked up from reference TRBV28 and TRBJ2-1): DVKVTQSSRYLVKRTGEKVFLECVQDMDHENMFWYRQDPGLGLRLIYFSYDVKMKEKGDIPEGYSVSREKKERFSLILESASTNQTSMYLCAIRGGLAGINEQFFGPGTRLTVL.

This sequence joins TRBV29-1 and TRBJ2-1, with 7 bases aligning to TRBD2. This CDR3 is built from 19 residues. CDR1 and CDR2 from the germline V gene are SQVTM and ANQGSEA. In DNA form, the CDR3 reads TGCAACGGCTGGGGGGGGTGCGGGAGCCCGCCATCGAGGAGCAATGAGCAGTTCTTC. Translating gives CNGWGGCGSPPSRSNEQFF.

V usage is TRBV11-1 and J usage is TRBJ1-3; 9 bases are shared with TRBD1. CDR3 length: 16 residues. CDR1 and CDR2 (germline): SGHAT, FQDESV (reference sequence). The CDR3 is CVSSFGTGFAGNTIYF. The CDR3 coding sequence is TGTGTCAGTAGCTTCGGGACAGGGTTCGCCGGAAACACCATATATTTT.

In its sample, this clonotype was seen a few times. The V call is TRBV6-5, the J call TRBJ2-7; no clear D. This CDR3 is 14 amino acids long. The germline gives CDR1 MNHEY, CDR2 SVGAGI. V lost 5 bases, J lost 0 bases, and 11 bases lay in between. The CDR3 spells CASSHTRSSYEQYF. DNA of the CDR3: TGTGCCAGCAGTCATACCCGGTCCTCCTACGAGCAGTACTTC.

As to this clonotype: A read error is likely, as this CDR3 ends without the conserved phenylalanine or tryptophan. It is unclear where the CDR3 begins or ends on the DNA, so no DNA is shown, and the CDR3 is as TCRdb lists it. The chain couples TRBV29-1 to TRBJ2-2. The CDR3 is 14 residues long, counting both termini. Germline assignment: CDR1 SQVTM and CDR2 ANQGSEA. CDR3 sequence reads: CSVGSSVYTGELFY.

In the case of this clonotype: A read error is possible here, since a much larger clone lies one base away. No conserved phenylalanine or tryptophan ends this CDR3, so it is likely a read error. The gene calls are TRBV5-1 and TRBJ1-2; 8 bases match TRBD1. Germline-derived CDR1 and CDR2 are SGHRS and YFSETQ. The CDR3 is 15 residues long. V shed 4 bases, J shed 2 bases, and the junction held 7 bases outside the gene matches. Here the CDR3 reads CASSGGQAINYGYTI. CDR3 coding DNA: TGCGCCAGCAGCGGGGGACAGGCAATCAACTATGGCTACACCATC.

The rearrangement joins TRBV6-1 to TRBJ1-3, with 7 bases lining up with TRBD1. J gave up 8 bases and V 7 bases, and 17 bases lay outside the gene matches. The CDR3 is 16 residues long. Germline CDR1 reads MNHNS; CDR2 reads SASEGT. The CDR3 region is CASTLRIGIGGYTIYF. The DNA of the CDR3 is TGTGCCAGCACCCTCCGAATAGGGATAGGGGGCTACACCATATATTTT.

About this clonotype itself: A clone one base away is much larger, so this may be a read error. V is TRBV28 and J is TRBJ2-7; maybe TRBD1 (5 bases). The CDR3 has 15 amino acids. CDR1 MDHEN and CDR2 SYDVKM come from the germline V gene. Here the CDR3 reads CACSLRIDSFYEQYF. The CDR3 DNA reads TGTGCCTGCAGTTTACGGATCGACAGTTTCTACGAGCAGTACTTC.

This clonotype was picked up a small number of times. The V and J genes are TRBV20-1 and TRBJ2-7; D is perhaps TRBD1 or TRBD2 (5 bases each). The CDR3 contains 14 residues. V lost 1 base, J lost 4 bases, and 14 bases lay in between. Germline values: CDR1 DFQATT, CDR2 SNEGSKA (reference sequence). The CDR3 DNA follows: TGCAGTGCTAGAGCCGGCAGGGAGCGATACGAGCAGTACTTC. It codes for CSARAGRERYEQYF.

On this clonotype: The junction does not match germline at one end; this may be a read error. The genes are TRBV20-1 and TRBJ1-3; no reliable D call. The V gene's germline CDR1 is DFQATT and CDR2 SNEGSKA (reference sequence). The CDR3 contains 14 residues. In nucleotides, the CDR3 is TGCAGTGTGGATGCCGATGTGAATGGAAACACTATATATTTT. Amino acid sequence: CSVDADVNGNTIYF.